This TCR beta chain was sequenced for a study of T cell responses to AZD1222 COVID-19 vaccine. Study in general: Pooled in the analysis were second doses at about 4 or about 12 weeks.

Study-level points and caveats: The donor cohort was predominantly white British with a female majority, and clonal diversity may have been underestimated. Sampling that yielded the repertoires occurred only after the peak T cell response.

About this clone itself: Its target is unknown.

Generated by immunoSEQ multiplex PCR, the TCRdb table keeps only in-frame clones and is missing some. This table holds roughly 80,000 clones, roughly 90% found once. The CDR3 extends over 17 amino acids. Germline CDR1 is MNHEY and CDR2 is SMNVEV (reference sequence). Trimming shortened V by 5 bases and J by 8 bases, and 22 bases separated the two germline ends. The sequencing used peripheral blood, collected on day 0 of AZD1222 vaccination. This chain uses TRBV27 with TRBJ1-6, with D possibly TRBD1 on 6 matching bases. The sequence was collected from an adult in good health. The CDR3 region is CASSPGRGAGFDSPLHF. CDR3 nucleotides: TGTGCCAGCAGTCCCGGAAGGGGGGCTGGGTTTGATTCACCCCTCCACTTT.